This T cell receptor (beta chain) was found in a study of blood T cell repertoires in COVID-19. The overall study: Samples taken during acute and convalescent COVID-19 were collected in the United States, Italy and Spain. T cells, B-cell-depleted T cells, or PBMCs provided the cDNA or gDNA that served as material.

The CDR3 covers 11 residues. Trimming left V 6 bases short and J 5 bases short, with 7 bases between. Per the original data handling: Cell counts per sample came from amplifying reference gene primers. Clones were sequenced by immunoSEQ multiplex PCR, and TCRdb holds only the in-frame ones, with some missing. Clone size and V and J calls were adopted from that table, with D and trimming inferred from the DNA. The sample contains 90,000 or so clones, approximately 91% of which appear only once. The TCR sequence derives from a human donor with active COVID-19. The donor label of this sample is uncertain. The J gene is TRBJ1-2, the V gene TRBV12-3 or TRBV12-4, with D unresolved. Sequenced sample: peripheral blood. The CDR3 sequence is CASSRGYGYTF. In DNA, the CDR3 is TGTGCCAGCAGCCGAGGGTATGGCTACACCTTC.